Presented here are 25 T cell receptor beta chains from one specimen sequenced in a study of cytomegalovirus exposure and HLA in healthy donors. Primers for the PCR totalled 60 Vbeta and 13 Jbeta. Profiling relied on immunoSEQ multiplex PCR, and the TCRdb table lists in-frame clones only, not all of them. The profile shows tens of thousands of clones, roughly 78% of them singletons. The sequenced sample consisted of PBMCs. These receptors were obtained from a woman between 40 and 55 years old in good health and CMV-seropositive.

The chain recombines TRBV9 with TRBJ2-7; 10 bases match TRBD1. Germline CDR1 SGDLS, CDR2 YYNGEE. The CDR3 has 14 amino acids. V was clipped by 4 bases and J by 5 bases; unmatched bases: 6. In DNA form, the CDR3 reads TGTGCCAGCAGCCCCGGGACAGGGGATGACGAGCAGTACTTC. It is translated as CASSPGTGDDEQYF.

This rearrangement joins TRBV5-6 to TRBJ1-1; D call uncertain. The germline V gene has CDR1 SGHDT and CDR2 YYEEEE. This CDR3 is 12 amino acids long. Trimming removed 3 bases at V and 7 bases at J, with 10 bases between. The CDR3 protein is CASSSFSYEAFF. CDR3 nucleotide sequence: TGTGCCAGCAGCTCGTTCTCCTATGAAGCTTTCTTT.

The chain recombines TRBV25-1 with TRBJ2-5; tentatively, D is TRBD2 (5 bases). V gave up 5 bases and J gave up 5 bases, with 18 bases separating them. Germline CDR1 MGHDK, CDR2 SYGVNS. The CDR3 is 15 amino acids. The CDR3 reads CASSLEGLGRETQYF. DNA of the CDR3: TGTGCCAGCAGTTTAGAGGGTCTGGGTAGGGAGACCCAGTACTTC.

Written as DNA, the CDR3 is TGCGCCAGCAGCCAAGATAGCGGGGGTCCCTATGGCTACACCTTC. This encodes CASSQDSGGPYGYTF. The gene calls are TRBV4-1 and TRBJ1-2, with D tentatively TRBD1 (5 bases). This CDR3 comprises 15 residues. Germline V gene lookup returns CDR1 MGHRA and CDR2 YSYEKL. Trimming removed 0 bases from V and 4 bases from J, with 12 bases in between.

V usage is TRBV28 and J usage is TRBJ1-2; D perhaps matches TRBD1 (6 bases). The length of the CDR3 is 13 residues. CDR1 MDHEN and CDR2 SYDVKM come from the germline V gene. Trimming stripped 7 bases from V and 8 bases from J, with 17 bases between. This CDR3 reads CASTWGGLGGYTF. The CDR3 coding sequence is TGTGCCAGCACTTGGGGGGGGCTAGGGGGCTACACCTTC.

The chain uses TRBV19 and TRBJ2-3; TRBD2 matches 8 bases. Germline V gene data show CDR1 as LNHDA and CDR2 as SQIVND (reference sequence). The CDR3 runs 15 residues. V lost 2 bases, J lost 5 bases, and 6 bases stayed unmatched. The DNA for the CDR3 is TGTGCCAGTAGTATAACGGGACTAGTCAGAGATACGCAGTATTTT. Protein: CASSITGLVRDTQYF.

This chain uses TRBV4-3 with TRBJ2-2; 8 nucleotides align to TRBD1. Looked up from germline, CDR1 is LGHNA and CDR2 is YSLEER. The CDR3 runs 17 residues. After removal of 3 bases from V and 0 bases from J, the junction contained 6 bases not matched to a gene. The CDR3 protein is CASSQKLQGANTGELFF. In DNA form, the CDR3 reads TGCGCCAGCAGCCAGAAGCTACAGGGGGCGAACACCGGGGAGCTGTTTTTT.

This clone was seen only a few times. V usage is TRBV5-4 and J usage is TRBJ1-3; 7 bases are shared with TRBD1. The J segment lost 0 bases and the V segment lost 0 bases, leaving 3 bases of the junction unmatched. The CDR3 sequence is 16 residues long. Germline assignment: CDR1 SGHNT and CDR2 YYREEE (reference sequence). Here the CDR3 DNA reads TGTGCCAGCAGCTTGGGACAGGGTCTCTCTGGAAACACCATATATTTT. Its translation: CASSLGQGLSGNTIYF.

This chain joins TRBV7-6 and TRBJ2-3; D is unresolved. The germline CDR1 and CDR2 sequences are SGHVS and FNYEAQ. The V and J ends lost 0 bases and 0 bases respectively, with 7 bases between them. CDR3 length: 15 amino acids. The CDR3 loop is CASSLAPGSTDTQYF. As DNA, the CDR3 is TGTGCCAGCAGCTTAGCCCCAGGAAGCACAGATACGCAGTATTTT.

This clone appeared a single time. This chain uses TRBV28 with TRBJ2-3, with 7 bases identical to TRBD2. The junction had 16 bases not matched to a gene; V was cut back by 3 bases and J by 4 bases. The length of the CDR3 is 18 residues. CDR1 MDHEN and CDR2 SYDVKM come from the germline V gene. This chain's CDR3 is CASSFVPGLEVVSDTQYF. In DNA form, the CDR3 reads TGTGCCAGCAGTTTTGTCCCTGGACTAGAGGTCGTATCAGATACGCAGTATTTT. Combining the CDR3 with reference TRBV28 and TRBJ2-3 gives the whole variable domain DVKVTQSSRYLVKRTGEKVFLECVQDMDHENMFWYRQDPGLGLRLIYFSYDVKMKEKGDIPEGYSVSREKKERFSLILESASTNQTSMYLCASSFVPGLEVVSDTQYFGPGTRLTVL.

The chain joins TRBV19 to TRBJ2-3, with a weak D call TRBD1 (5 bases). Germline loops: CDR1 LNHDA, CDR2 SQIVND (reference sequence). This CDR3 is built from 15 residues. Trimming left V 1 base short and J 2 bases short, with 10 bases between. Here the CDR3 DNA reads TGTGCCAGTAGTATAGGGTCAGGGATCACAGATACGCAGTATTTT. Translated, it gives CASSIGSGITDTQYF.

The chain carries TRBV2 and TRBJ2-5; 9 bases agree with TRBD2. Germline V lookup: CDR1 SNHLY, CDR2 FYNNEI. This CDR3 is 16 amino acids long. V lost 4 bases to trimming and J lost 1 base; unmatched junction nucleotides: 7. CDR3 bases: TGTGCCAGCAGTGCCCCGACTAGCGGAAGCCAAGAGACCCAGTACTTC. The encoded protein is CASSAPTSGSQETQYF. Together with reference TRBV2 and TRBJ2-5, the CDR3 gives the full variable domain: EPEVTQTPSHQVTQMGQEVILRCVPISNHLYFYWYRQILGQKVEFLVSFYNNEISEKSEIFDDQFSVERPDGSNFTLKIRSTKLEDSAMYFCASSAPTSGSQETQYFGPGTRLLVL.

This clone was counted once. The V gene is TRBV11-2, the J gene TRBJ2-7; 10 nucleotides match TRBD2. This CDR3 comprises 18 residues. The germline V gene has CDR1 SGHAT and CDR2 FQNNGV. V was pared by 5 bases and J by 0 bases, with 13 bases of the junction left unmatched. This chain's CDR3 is CASSRGPGLASVSYEQYF. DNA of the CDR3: TGTGCCAGCAGCCGGGGACCGGGACTAGCGTCGGTCTCCTACGAGCAGTACTTC.

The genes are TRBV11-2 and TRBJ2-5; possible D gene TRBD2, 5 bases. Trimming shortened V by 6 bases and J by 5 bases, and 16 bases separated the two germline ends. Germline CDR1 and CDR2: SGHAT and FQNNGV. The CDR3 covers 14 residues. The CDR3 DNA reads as TGTGCCAGCAGTCCGAGTCGGGGTATGGAGACCCAGTACTTC. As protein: CASSPSRGMETQYF.

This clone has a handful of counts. CDR3 amino acids: CASSVTGLALYNEQFF. In DNA, the CDR3 is TGTGCCAGCAGCGTCACGGGACTAGCGTTGTACAATGAGCAGTTCTTC. V and J are TRBV9 and TRBJ2-1, with 10 bases matching TRBD2. CDR1 is SGDLS and CDR2 is YYNGEE in the germline V gene. The trim removed 2 bases at V and 4 bases at J, leaving 6 bases unmatched. The CDR3 has 16 residues.

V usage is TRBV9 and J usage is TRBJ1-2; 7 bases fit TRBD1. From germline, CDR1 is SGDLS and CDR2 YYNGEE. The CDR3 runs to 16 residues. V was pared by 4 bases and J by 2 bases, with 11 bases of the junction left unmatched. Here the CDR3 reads CASSPDGSGGNYGYTF. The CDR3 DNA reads TGTGCCAGCAGCCCAGATGGGTCAGGGGGAAACTATGGCTACACCTTC. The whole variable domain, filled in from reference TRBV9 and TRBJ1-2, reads DSGVTQTPKHLITATGQRVTLRCSPRSGDLSVYWYQQSLDQGLQFLIQYYNGEERAKGNILERFSAQQFPDLHSELNLSSLELGDSALYFCASSPDGSGGNYGYTFGSGTRLTVV.

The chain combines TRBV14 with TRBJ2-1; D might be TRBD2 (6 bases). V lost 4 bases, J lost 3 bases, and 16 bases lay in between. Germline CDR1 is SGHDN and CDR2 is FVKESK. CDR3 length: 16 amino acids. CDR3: CASSPFGGDHYNEQFF. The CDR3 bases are TGTGCCAGCAGCCCCTTCGGAGGGGACCACTACAATGAGCAGTTCTTC.

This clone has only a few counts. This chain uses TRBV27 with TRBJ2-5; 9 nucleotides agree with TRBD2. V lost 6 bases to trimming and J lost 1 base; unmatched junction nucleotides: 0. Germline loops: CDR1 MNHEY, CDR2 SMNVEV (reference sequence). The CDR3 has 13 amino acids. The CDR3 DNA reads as TGTGCCAGCAGACTAGCGGGCCAAGAGACCCAGTACTTC. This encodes CASRLAGQETQYF.

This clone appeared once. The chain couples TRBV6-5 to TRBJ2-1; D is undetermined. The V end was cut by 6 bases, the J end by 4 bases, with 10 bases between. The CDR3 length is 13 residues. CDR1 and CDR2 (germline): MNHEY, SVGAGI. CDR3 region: CASRWQSYNEQFF. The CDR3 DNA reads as TGTGCCAGCAGATGGCAGTCATACAATGAGCAGTTCTTC.

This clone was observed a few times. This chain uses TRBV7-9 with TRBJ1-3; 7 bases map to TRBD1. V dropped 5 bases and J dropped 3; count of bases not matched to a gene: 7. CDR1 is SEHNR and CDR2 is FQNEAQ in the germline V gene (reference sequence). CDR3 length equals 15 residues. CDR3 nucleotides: TGTGCCAGCAGCCGGGACAGCGGAATTGGAAACACCATATATTTT. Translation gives CASSRDSGIGNTIYF.

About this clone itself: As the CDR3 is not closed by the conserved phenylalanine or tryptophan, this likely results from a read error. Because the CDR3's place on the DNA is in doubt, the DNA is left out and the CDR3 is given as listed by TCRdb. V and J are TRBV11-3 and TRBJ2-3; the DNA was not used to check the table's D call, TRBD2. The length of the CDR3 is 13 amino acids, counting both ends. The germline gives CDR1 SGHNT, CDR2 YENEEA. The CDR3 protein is CASSLDPRLPPLI.

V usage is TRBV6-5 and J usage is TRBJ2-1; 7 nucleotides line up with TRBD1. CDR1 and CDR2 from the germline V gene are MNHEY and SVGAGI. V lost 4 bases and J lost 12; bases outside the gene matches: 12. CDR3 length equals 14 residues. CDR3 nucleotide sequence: TGTGCCAGCAGTTCACTATGGGGCACAGGGGTGCAGTTCTTC. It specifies CASSSLWGTGVQFF.

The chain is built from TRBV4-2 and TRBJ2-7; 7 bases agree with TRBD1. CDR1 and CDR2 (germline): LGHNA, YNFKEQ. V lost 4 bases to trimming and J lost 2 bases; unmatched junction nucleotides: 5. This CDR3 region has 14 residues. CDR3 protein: CASSRDGQAYEQYF. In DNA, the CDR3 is TGTGCCAGCAGCCGGGACGGACAGGCCTACGAGCAGTACTTC.

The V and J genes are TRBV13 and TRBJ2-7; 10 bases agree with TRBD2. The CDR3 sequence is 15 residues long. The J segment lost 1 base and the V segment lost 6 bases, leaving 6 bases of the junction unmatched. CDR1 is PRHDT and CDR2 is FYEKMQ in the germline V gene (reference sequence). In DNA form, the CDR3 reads TGTGCCAGCAGTACCGGGACTAGCGAATCCTACGAGCAGTACTTC. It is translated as CASSTGTSESYEQYF.

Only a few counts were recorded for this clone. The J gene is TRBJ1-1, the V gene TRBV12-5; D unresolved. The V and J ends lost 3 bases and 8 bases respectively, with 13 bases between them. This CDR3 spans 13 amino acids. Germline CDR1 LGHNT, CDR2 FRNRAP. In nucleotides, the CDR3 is TGTGCTAGTGGTTTCAGTACGGGATCCGAAGCTTTCTTT. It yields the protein CASGFSTGSEAFF.